This record concerns one T cell receptor beta chain sequence. The method was immunoSEQ multiplex PCR; TCRdb's version includes in-frame clones alone and lacks a portion of them. The sample has 60,000 or so clones; more than 75% are singletons. V lost 3 bases and J lost 6, with 12 bases in between. In germline, CDR1 is MNHNS, CDR2 SASEGT. The CDR3 sequence is 15 residues long. The data derive from a study of technical replicates of blood from a few donors. The specimen was PBMCs. The sequence was collected from a human donor in good health. Some clones in this sample may be carry-over from other donors' samples. The chain has TRBV6-1 and TRBJ1-6; D ambiguous. In DNA, the CDR3 is TGTGCCAGCAGTGATGAGGGTGTGCCTAATTCACCCCTCCACTTT. It encodes CASSDEGVPNSPLHF.